This is a list of T cell receptor beta chains from one sample in a study of Ad26.COV2.S vaccination and SARS-CoV-2 variants. This table comes from immunoSEQ multiplex PCR, and its TCRdb copy is limited to in-frame clones, with some not included. The sample contains fewer than 900,000 clones, 89% of which appear only once. The sample was peripheral blood, taken in a trial of Ad26.COV2.S vaccine versus placebo. All receptors derive from a person between 18 and 65 years old who received the Ad26.COV2.S COVID-19 vaccine or a placebo. The CDR3 runs from the conserved cysteine through the conserved F or W. D genes are given only for firm matches. Some rows mark clone size as missing; the rest say once, few, many or name a class of expanded clone.

v_call,j_call,clone_size,d_call,cdr3_length,cdr3_nt,cdr3_aa
TRBV30,TRBJ1-4,.,.,16,TGTGCCTGGAGTGTAAGGCGGGGGCAGGCGAATGAAAAACTGTTTTTT,CAWSVRRGQANEKLFF
TRBV7-9,TRBJ2-1,.,TRBD2,17,TGTGCCAGCAGCCCCCCTGTTGCTAGCGGGAAGATAGGTGAGCAGTTCTTC,CASSPPVASGKIGEQFF
TRBV14,TRBJ1-3,.,.,13,TGTGCCAGCAGCCAAGAGTCGGGGCTGACCATATATTTT,CASSQESGLTIYF
TRBV27,TRBJ2-2,.,.,12,TGTGCCAGCAGTACTGTGGGCGGGGAGCTGTTTTTT,CASSTVGGELFF
TRBV5-1,TRBJ2-3,.,TRBD2,15,TGCGCCAGCAGCTTGGGGCTAGCGGGTTCAGATACGCAGTATTTT,CASSLGLAGSDTQYF
TRBV2,TRBJ2-7,.,TRBD1,14,TGTGCCAGCAACAAACAAACAGGGGACTACGAGCAGTACTTC,CASNKQTGDYEQYF
TRBV19,TRBJ1-4,once,.,13,TGTGCCAGTAGAGGGGGATGGGATGAAAAACTGTTTTTT,CASRGGWDEKLFF
TRBV6-6,TRBJ1-5,.,.,12,TGTGCCAGCAGTTACTCGAGCGAGCCCCAGCATTTT,CASSYSSEPQHF
TRBV6-6,TRBJ1-2,once,TRBD1,15,TGTGCCAGCAGTTACTCGTCACAGGGGAACTATGGCTACACCTTC,CASSYSSQGNYGYTF
TRBV6-4,TRBJ1-2,.,TRBD1,16,TGTGCCAGCAGAAGGACAGGGGAGGGGGCTAACTATGGCTACACCTTC,CASRRTGEGANYGYTF
TRBV11-2,TRBJ2-7,.,.,13,TGTGCCAGCAGCTTAGATGGGATATACGAGCAGTACTTC,CASSLDGIYEQYF
TRBV6-5,TRBJ1-2,.,.,13,TGTGCCAGCAGTACCGATCAGGGGAATGGCTACACCTTC,CASSTDQGNGYTF
TRBV5-1,TRBJ1-5,.,.,14,TGCGCCAGCAGCCCGGAAGCGGGACTTCAGCCCCAGCATTTT,CASSPEAGLQPQHF
TRBV29-1,TRBJ2-7,.,TRBD1,12,TGCAGCGTCACGACAGGGGTCTACGAGCAGTACTTC,CSVTTGVYEQYF
TRBV7-9,TRBJ1-2,.,TRBD1,15,TGTGCCAGCAGCTTAGTTACGGGACAGGGGGATGGCTACACCTTC,CASSLVTGQGDGYTF
TRBV19,TRBJ1-1,.,.,15,TGTGCCAGTAGGCAGGACCCAAGCTCGAACACTGAAGCTTTCTTT,CASRQDPSSNTEAFF
TRBV30,TRBJ2-2,few,TRBD2,16,TGTGCCTGGGCGGGACTAGCGGGATCGGGCACCGGGGAGCTGTTTTTT,CAWAGLAGSGTGELFF
TRBV5-6,TRBJ1-1,once,.,13,TGTGCCAGCAGCTTGGGGGGGAGCACTGAAGCTTTCTTT,CASSLGGSTEAFF
TRBV7-9,TRBJ2-5,.,TRBD2,15,TGTGCCAGCACCCCTGCGGGGGGGGTGCAAGAGACCCAGTACTTC,CASTPAGGVQETQYF
TRBV6-1,TRBJ1-5,.,.,13,TGTGCCAGCAGTGACCTAATGGGTCGGCCCCAGCATTTT,CASSDLMGRPQHF
TRBV5-4,TRBJ2-3,.,.,13,TGTGCCATCAGGGGGGAGGACCAGTCGACGCAGTATTTT,CAIRGEDQSTQYF
TRBV7-9,TRBJ1-1,.,.,14,TGTGCCAGCAGCTTAGCGGGCGGGAACACTGAAGCTTTCTTT,CASSLAGGNTEAFF
TRBV7-9,TRBJ1-2,.,TRBD1,14,TGTGCCAGCAGCTTACGGACAGGGGTCTATGGCTACACCTTC,CASSLRTGVYGYTF
TRBV6-5,TRBJ2-5,.,TRBD1,13,TGTGCCAGCAGGGGGACAGGCTTGCACGGCCAGTACTTC,CASRGTGLHGQYF
TRBV7-8,TRBJ2-1,.,.,15,TGTGCCAGCAGCTTAGAACAGGATCGGTACAATGAGCAGTTCTTC,CASSLEQDRYNEQFF
TRBV6-6,TRBJ1-2,.,.,14,TGTGCCAGCAGTCGACCAGGGGAGGCGGATGGCTACACCTTC,CASSRPGEADGYTF
TRBV6-6,TRBJ2-3,once,.,12,TGTGCCAGCAGCCGACTCCCGGATACGCAGTATTTT,CASSRLPDTQYF
TRBV7-2,TRBJ2-2,.,.,15,TGTGCCAGCACCATTTGGGCAGCGAACACCGGGGAGCTGTTTTTT,CASTIWAANTGELFF
TRBV11-2,TRBJ1-4,.,.,13,TGTGCCAGCAGCTCTGGCATTAATGAAAAACTGTTTTTT,CASSSGINEKLFF